The rows below give T cell receptor beta chains drawn from one sample of a study of T cell changes during pregnancy in multiple sclerosis. Assay used: immunoSEQ multiplex PCR; TCRdb lists only in-frame clones, some missing. The table lists tens of thousands of clones, around 94% of them singletons. Sequencing was performed on peripheral blood, taken in the second trimester of pregnancy. These receptors were collected from a female donor in good health, enrolled as a control in a pregnancy study. Each CDR3 is given with its conserved first and last residue. The order of the fields is CDR3 DNA, CDR3 protein, J gene, V gene, clone size, D gene. The D gene is left open where the match is weak. Clone size is stated in some rows and not others, as once, few, many or a class when expanded.

DNA: TGTGCCAGCAGCTTGGCCGGCAATCAGCCCCAGCATTTT
CDR3: CASSLAGNQPQHF
J: TRBJ1-5
V: TRBV5-5
size: NA
D: NA

DNA: TGTGCCAGCAGTTACAAGGGGTCCGCCTACAATGAGCAGTTCTTC
CDR3: CASSYKGSAYNEQFF
J: TRBJ2-1
V: TRBV6-5
size: once
D: NA

DNA: TGTGCCAGCCATGGAGGAGGGGGACTAGCGATCGGGCAGTACTTC
CDR3: CASHGGGGLAIGQYF
J: TRBJ2-7
V: TRBV2
size: NA
D: TRBD2

DNA: TGTGCCAGCGAGACTAGCGGGAGAGGCTCCTACAATGAGCAGTTCTTC
CDR3: CASETSGRGSYNEQFF
J: TRBJ2-1
V: TRBV27
size: NA
D: TRBD2

DNA: TGTGCCAGCAGCCTGGGGACTAGCGGGAGCCAAGAGACCCAGTACTTC
CDR3: CASSLGTSGSQETQYF
J: TRBJ2-5
V: TRBV5-8
size: NA
D: TRBD2

DNA: TGTGCCAGCAGCCCCAAGGACAGGGGGCTTTTCTATAATTCACCCCTCCACTTT
CDR3: CASSPKDRGLFYNSPLHF
J: TRBJ1-6
V: TRBV28
size: once
D: TRBD1

DNA: TGTGCCAGTAGTATAGGGAGGGACAGAGGCATTCAGTACTTC
CDR3: CASSIGRDRGIQYF
J: TRBJ2-4
V: TRBV19
size: NA
D: NA

DNA: TGTGCCTGGAGCGACAGGGGGGCCAGCACCGGGGAGCTGTTTTTT
CDR3: CAWSDRGASTGELFF
J: TRBJ2-2
V: TRBV30
size: NA
D: TRBD1

DNA: TGTGCCAGCAGCCTTGACAGTAACTATGGCTACACCTTC
CDR3: CASSLDSNYGYTF
J: TRBJ1-2
V: TRBV9
size: NA
D: NA

DNA: TGTGCCTGGAGTGTCGGGAGGGACATGAACACCGGGGAGCTGTTTTTT
CDR3: CAWSVGRDMNTGELFF
J: TRBJ2-2
V: TRBV30
size: NA
D: TRBD2

DNA: TGTGCCAGCAGCTTAGTGACTAGCGGGAATTACAATGAGCAGTTCTTC
CDR3: CASSLVTSGNYNEQFF
J: TRBJ2-1
V: TRBV13
size: NA
D: TRBD2

DNA: TGTGCCAGCAGTTTTTATCGGGGACTAGCGGCCGGGAATGAGCAGTTCTTC
CDR3: CASSFYRGLAAGNEQFF
J: TRBJ2-1
V: TRBV28
size: NA
D: TRBD2

DNA: TGTGCCAGCAGTTTTTGGACTAGCGGGAGCGACGGGGAGCTGTTTTTT
CDR3: CASSFWTSGSDGELFF
J: TRBJ2-2
V: TRBV6-5
size: NA
D: TRBD2

DNA: TGTGCCAGCAGTCCCAAAAGCAATCAGCCCCAGCATTTT
CDR3: CASSPKSNQPQHF
J: TRBJ1-5
V: TRBV27
size: NA
D: NA

DNA: TGTGCCAGCAGCTTGGCTAGGGGACGCGCGGGAGGTCTCTACGAGCAGTACTTC
CDR3: CASSLARGRAGGLYEQYF
J: TRBJ2-7
V: TRBV5-8
size: NA
D: TRBD2

DNA: TGTGCCTGGAGTGTGGCGGACGTTAGGGACTCTCAGCCCCAGCATTTT
CDR3: CAWSVADVRDSQPQHF
J: TRBJ1-5
V: TRBV30
size: NA
D: NA

DNA: TGTGCCAGCAGTGAACTAGACAATCAGCCCCAGCATTTT
CDR3: CASSELDNQPQHF
J: TRBJ1-5
V: TRBV6-1
size: NA
D: NA

DNA: TGCAGCGTTGAAGCGGGACAAACTTACGTTGAAGCGTTCTTC
CDR3: CSVEAGQTYVEAFF
J: TRBJ2-1
V: TRBV29-1
size: NA
D: NA

DNA: TGTGCCTGGAGTGTCGGAGACAATCAGCCCCAGCATTTT
CDR3: CAWSVGDNQPQHF
J: TRBJ1-5
V: TRBV30
size: NA
D: NA

DNA: TGTGCCAGCAGCTTGGGTGGACTAGCGAAACAAGAGACCCAGTACTTC
CDR3: CASSLGGLAKQETQYF
J: TRBJ2-5
V: TRBV5-4
size: NA
D: TRBD2

DNA: TGTGCCAGCAGGAGGGACATCGGCGTTTACGAGCAGTACTTC
CDR3: CASRRDIGVYEQYF
J: TRBJ2-7
V: TRBV6-1
size: NA
D: NA

DNA: TGTGCCAGCAGCGCAGACAGAGACGAGCAGTACTTC
CDR3: CASSADRDEQYF
J: TRBJ2-7
V: TRBV7-9
size: NA
D: NA

DNA: TGTGCCAGCAGCTTATTAGTTACCGGCTCTGGAAACACCATATATTTT
CDR3: CASSLLVTGSGNTIYF
J: TRBJ1-3
V: TRBV7-8
size: NA
D: NA

DNA: TGTGCCATCAGTGAGCTGGGACAATCGGGGGGGAACACTGAAGCTTTCTTT
CDR3: CAISELGQSGGNTEAFF
J: TRBJ1-1
V: TRBV10-3
size: NA
D: NA

DNA: TGTGCCAGCAGTGAGAAGGTAGTACAGGGCCAGTACTTC
CDR3: CASSEKVVQGQYF
J: TRBJ2-5
V: TRBV25-1
size: NA
D: NA

DNA: TGTGCCAGCAGTTTTCTACAGGGGGCTGGGGCCAACGTCCTGACTTTC
CDR3: CASSFLQGAGANVLTF
J: TRBJ2-6
V: TRBV28
size: NA
D: TRBD1

DNA: TGCGCCAGCAGCATAAATAGCGGAAGCTCCTACGAGCAGTACTTC
CDR3: CASSINSGSSYEQYF
J: TRBJ2-7
V: TRBV5-1
size: NA
D: NA

DNA: TGTGCCAGCAGTGAGGGCTGGGGGACTAGCAATTACAATGAGCAGTTCTTC
CDR3: CASSEGWGTSNYNEQFF
J: TRBJ2-1
V: TRBV6-1
size: NA
D: TRBD2

DNA: TGCGCCAGCAGCCAGGGACTCTGGGGGAATCAGCCCCAGCATTTT
CDR3: CASSQGLWGNQPQHF
J: TRBJ1-5
V: TRBV4-1
size: NA
D: NA

DNA: TGCGCCAGCAGCTCAGGACGGGAGGGCAATCAGCCCCAGCATTTT
CDR3: CASSSGREGNQPQHF
J: TRBJ1-5
V: TRBV5-1
size: NA
D: NA

DNA: TGTGCCAGCAGCCGCCAGGGACTAGCGCTGTACAATGAGCAGTTCTTC
CDR3: CASSRQGLALYNEQFF
J: TRBJ2-1
V: TRBV7-9
size: NA
D: TRBD2

DNA: TGTGCCAGCATACGGGACACCCGGGCCCCTCGGGGGACCCAGTACTTC
CDR3: CASIRDTRAPRGTQYF
J: TRBJ2-5
V: TRBV28
size: NA
D: NA

DNA: TGCGCCAGCAGCTCCGACATACACTCCTACGAGCAGTACTTC
CDR3: CASSSDIHSYEQYF
J: TRBJ2-7
V: TRBV5-1
size: NA
D: NA

DNA: TGTGCCAGCAGTAGGGGGCCCGTAGCCTACGAGCAGTACTTC
CDR3: CASSRGPVAYEQYF
J: TRBJ2-7
V: TRBV6-5
size: NA
D: TRBD1

DNA: TGTGCCAGCAGCCTGGGACTAGCGGGAGGCCAAGATACGCAGTATTTT
CDR3: CASSLGLAGGQDTQYF
J: TRBJ2-3
V: TRBV7-8
size: NA
D: TRBD2

DNA: TGTGCCAGCAGGCGACTAGCCCAAAACATTCAGTACTTC
CDR3: CASRRLAQNIQYF
J: TRBJ2-4
V: TRBV2
size: once
D: TRBD2

DNA: TGTGCCAGCAGTTTTGGTGCGGGAGCCTACAATGAGCAGTTCTTC
CDR3: CASSFGAGAYNEQFF
J: TRBJ2-1
V: TRBV6-5
size: NA
D: TRBD2

DNA: TGTGCCAGCAGCTTAGCCGGGGGGTTTACAGATACGCAGTATTTT
CDR3: CASSLAGGFTDTQYF
J: TRBJ2-3
V: TRBV7-8
size: NA
D: TRBD2

DNA: TGTGCCAGCAGTCCCGGGTCGGCCTACGAGCAGTACTTC
CDR3: CASSPGSAYEQYF
J: TRBJ2-7
V: TRBV27
size: NA
D: NA

DNA: TGTGCCAGCAACCCTCCCCAGGGCGGGAACTACGAGCAGTACTTC
CDR3: CASNPPQGGNYEQYF
J: TRBJ2-7
V: TRBV27
size: NA
D: NA

DNA: TGCGCCAGCAGTCCTACACTGCGGGATAGCAATCAGCCCCAGCATTTT
CDR3: CASSPTLRDSNQPQHF
J: TRBJ1-5
V: TRBV5-1
size: once
D: NA

DNA: TGTGCCAGCAGTGATCTGGCGGCGAATCAGCCCCAGCATTTT
CDR3: CASSDLAANQPQHF
J: TRBJ1-5
V: TRBV2
size: NA
D: NA

DNA: TGTGCCACCCTTGAGGAAAAACTGTTTTTT
CDR3: CATLEEKLFF
J: TRBJ1-4
V: TRBV28
size: NA
D: NA

DNA: TGTGCCAGCACTGGTCGCGGGAGGGTCACAGATACGCAGTATTTT
CDR3: CASTGRGRVTDTQYF
J: TRBJ2-3
V: TRBV6-1
size: NA
D: TRBD2

DNA: TGTGCCAGTACCAATAGACTAGGAGTTTGGCAGACCCAGTACTTC
CDR3: CASTNRLGVWQTQYF
J: TRBJ2-5
V: TRBV19
size: NA
D: NA

DNA: TGTGCCAGCAGCGCAGCGGGAGGAGAGACCCAGTACTTC
CDR3: CASSAAGGETQYF
J: TRBJ2-5
V: TRBV7-9
size: NA
D: TRBD2

DNA: TGTGCCAGCAGAAACCGGGAAGACGCCTACAATGAGCAGTTCTTC
CDR3: CASRNREDAYNEQFF
J: TRBJ2-1
V: TRBV6-1
size: NA
D: NA

DNA: TGTGCCAGCAGCTTAAACAGGGGCACAGATACGCAGTATTTT
CDR3: CASSLNRGTDTQYF
J: TRBJ2-3
V: TRBV7-6
size: NA
D: NA

DNA: TGTGCCGGCAGCGGCCAGGGACAGCCTCAAGAGACCCAGTACTTC
CDR3: CAGSGQGQPQETQYF
J: TRBJ2-5
V: TRBV7-9
size: once
D: TRBD1

DNA: TGTGCCAGCTCACCAACAACTAGCGGGAGCGAGCAGTACTTC
CDR3: CASSPTTSGSEQYF
J: TRBJ2-7
V: TRBV18
size: NA
D: TRBD2